This record covers a single T cell receptor beta chain. Its antigen is still unknown. Nothing much larger sits one base from this clone, and base qualities are not available. TCRbeta CDR3 regions were amplified from genomic DNA by means of the immunoSEQ Assay, a bias-controlled multiplex PCR. In the original analysis: Nucleated cell counts per sample were estimated from amplification of reference gene primers within the assay. To quantify the absolute abundance of each unique TCRbeta CDR3 rearrangement, sequence reads were collapsed and filtered. For each sample, productive Simpson clonality was calculated by taking the square root of Simpson's diversity index across productive rearrangements. TCRdb retrieved this table from immuneACCESS and kept in-frame rearrangements only. Not all clones are present; in checked studies, unresolved V genes account for under half, and no reason is known for the remainder. That table furnishes V, J and clone size, whereas the DNA furnished D and trimming. A total of about 300,000 clones appear in this sample, 88% of them only once. The ten most abundant clones make up just under 7% of the sample.

A second Seattle source provided samples from volunteer blood donors who had recovered from COVID-19. Each collaborating institution followed its own protocols to collect whole blood in K2EDTA tubes. Collaborator samples were shipped for TCRbeta analysis as frozen whole blood, isolated PBMCs, or DNA extracted from either sample type. This sample was included in a study of blood T cell repertoires in COVID-19 (dated by TCRdb to 2018 to 2021). In the study overall: The collaborator samples originated in the United States, Italy and Spain and spanned the acute and convalescent phases of COVID-19. The prospective study material was composed of cDNA or gDNA derived from T cells, B-cell-depleted T cells, or PBMCs. Deeply sampled blood TCRbeta repertoires from subjects exposed to, actively infected with, or recovered from COVID-19 were included in the dataset. The repertoires were made available in a free public database intended to serve as a resource for research on the immune response to SARS-CoV-2. Samples came from the ongoing ImmuneRACE study (first 160 participants) plus 1,254 subjects from 6 global collaborators. Nearly every sample came with metadata listing a de-identified subject ID, COVID-19 status, age in years and sex. HLA class I and class II types, where available, came from metadata supplied by the sample provider rather than from assay-based typing. Study-level results and caveats: The quantity of clinical and demographic metadata differed by source and by participant and was supplied without curation.

Trimming takes 4 bases from V and 4 bases from J, and the germline ends sit 10 bases apart. For CDR1 and CDR2, the germline V gene (reference sequence) lists LNHDA and SQIVND. Reading from cysteine to phenylalanine, the CDR3 counts 14 amino acids. The sequence is cut down to CDR3 DNA, 42 bases in frame from base 1. The sequence came from a woman between 25 and 40 years old who had recovered from COVID-19. The material sequenced was peripheral blood. This chain is built from TRBV19 and TRBJ1-4, and perhaps TRBD1 as D gene, on 6 matching bases. The CDR3 reads CASSNTGHNEKLFF. The DNA reads TGTGCCAGTAGTAACACAGGGCATAATGAAAAACTGTTTTTT.